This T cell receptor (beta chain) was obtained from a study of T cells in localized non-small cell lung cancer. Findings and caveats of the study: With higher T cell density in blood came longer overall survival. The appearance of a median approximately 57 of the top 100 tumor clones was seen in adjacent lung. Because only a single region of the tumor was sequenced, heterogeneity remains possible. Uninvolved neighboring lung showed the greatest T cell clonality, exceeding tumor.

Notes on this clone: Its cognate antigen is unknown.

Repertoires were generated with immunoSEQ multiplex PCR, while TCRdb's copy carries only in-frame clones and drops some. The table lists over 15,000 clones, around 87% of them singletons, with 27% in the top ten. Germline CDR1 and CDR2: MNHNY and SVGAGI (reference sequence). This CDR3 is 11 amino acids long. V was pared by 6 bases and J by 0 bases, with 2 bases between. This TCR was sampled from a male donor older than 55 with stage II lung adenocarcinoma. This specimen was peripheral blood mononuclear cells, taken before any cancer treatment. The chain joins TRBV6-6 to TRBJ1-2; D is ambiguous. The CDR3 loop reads CASRANYGYTF. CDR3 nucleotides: TGTGCCAGCAGGGCTAACTATGGCTACACCTTC.